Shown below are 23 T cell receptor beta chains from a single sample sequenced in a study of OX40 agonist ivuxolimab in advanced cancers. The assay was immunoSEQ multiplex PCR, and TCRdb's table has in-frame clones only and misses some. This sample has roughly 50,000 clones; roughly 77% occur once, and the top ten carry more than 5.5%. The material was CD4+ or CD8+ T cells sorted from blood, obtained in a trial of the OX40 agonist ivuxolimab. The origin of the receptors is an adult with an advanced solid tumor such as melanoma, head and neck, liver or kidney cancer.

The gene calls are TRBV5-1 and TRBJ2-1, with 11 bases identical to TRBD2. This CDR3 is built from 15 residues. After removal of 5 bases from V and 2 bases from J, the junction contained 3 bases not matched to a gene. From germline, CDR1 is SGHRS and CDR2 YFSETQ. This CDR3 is CASRLAGETYNEQFF. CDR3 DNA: TGCGCCAGCAGACTAGCGGGAGAGACCTACAATGAGCAGTTCTTC.

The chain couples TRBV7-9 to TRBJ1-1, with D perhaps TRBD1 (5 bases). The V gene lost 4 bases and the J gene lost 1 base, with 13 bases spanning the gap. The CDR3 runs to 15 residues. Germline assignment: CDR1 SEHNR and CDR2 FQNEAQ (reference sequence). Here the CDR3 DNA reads TGTGCCAGCAGCTCCCTTGGGACGAGGAACACTGAAGCTTTCTTT. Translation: CASSSLGTRNTEAFF.

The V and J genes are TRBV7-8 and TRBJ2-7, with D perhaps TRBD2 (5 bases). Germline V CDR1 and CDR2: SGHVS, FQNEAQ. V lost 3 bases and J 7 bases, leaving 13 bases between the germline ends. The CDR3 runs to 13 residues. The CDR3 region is CASSFRGFREQYF. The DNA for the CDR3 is TGTGCCAGCAGCTTCCGGGGTTTCCGGGAGCAGTACTTC.

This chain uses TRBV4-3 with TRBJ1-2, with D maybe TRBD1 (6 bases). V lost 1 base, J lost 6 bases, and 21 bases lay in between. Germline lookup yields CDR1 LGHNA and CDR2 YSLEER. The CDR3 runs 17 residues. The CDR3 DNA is TGCGCCAGCAGCCAAGTAGCCTTCCCCGGGGGGCTGAATGGCTACACCTTC. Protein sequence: CASSQVAFPGGLNGYTF.

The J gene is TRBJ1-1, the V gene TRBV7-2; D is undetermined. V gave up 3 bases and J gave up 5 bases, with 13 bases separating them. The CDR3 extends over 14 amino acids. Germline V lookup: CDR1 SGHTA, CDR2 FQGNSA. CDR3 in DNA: TGTGCCAGCAGCTTGGCAGGAAGGTATACTGAAGCTTTCTTT. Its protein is CASSLAGRYTEAFF. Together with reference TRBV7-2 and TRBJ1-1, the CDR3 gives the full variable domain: GAGVSQSPSNKVTEKGKDVELRCDPISGHTALYWYRQSLGQGLEFLIYFQGNSAPDKSGLPSDRFSAERTGGSVSTLTIQRTQQEDSAVYLCASSLAGRYTEAFFGQGTRLTVV.

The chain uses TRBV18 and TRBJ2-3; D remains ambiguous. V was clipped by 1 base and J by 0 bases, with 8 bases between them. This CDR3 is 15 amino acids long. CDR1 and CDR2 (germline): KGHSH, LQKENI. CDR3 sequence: CASSPLASSTDTQYF. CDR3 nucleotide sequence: TGTGCCAGCTCACCACTGGCTTCTAGCACAGATACGCAGTATTTT.

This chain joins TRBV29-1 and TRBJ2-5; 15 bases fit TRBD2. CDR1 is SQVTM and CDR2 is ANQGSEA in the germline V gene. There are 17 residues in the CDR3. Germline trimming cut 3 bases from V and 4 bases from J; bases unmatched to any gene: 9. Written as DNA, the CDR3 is TGCAGCGTTGACGGACTAGCGGGAGGGGGCCAGGGAGAGACCCAGTACTTC. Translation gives CSVDGLAGGGQGETQYF.

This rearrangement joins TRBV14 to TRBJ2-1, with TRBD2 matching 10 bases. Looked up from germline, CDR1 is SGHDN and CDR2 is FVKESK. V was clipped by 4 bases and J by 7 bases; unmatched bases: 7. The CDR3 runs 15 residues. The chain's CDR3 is CASSPIAGGYNEQFF. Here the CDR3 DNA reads TGTGCCAGCAGCCCCATAGCGGGAGGTTATAATGAGCAGTTCTTC.

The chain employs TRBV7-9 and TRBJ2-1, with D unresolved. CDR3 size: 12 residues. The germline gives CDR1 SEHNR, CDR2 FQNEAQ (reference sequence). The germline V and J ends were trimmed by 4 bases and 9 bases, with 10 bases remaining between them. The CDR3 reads CASSSAKGEQFF. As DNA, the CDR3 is TGTGCCAGCAGCTCTGCCAAAGGTGAGCAGTTCTTC. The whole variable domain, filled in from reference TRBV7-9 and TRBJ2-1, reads DTGVSQNPRHKITKRGQNVTFRCDPISEHNRLYWYRQTLGQGPEFLTYFQNEAQLEKSRLLSDRFSAERPKGSFSTLEIQRTEQGDSAMYLCASSSAKGEQFFGPGTRLTVL.

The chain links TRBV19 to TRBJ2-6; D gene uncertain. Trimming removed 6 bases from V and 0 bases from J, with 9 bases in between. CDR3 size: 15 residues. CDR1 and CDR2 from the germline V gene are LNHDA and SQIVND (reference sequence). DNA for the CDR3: TGTGCCAGTAGGTCATCCTTCTCTGGGGCCAACGTCCTGACTTTC. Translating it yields CASRSSFSGANVLTF.

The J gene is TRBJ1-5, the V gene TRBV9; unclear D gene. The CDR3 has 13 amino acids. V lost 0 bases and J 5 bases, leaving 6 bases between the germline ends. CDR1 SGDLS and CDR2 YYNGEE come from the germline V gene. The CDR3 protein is CASSVDWDQPQHF. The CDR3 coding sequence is TGTGCCAGCAGCGTAGATTGGGATCAGCCCCAGCATTTT.

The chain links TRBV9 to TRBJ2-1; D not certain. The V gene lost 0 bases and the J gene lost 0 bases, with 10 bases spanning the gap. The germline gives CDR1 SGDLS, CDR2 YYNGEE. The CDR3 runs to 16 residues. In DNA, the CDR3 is TGTGCCAGCAGCGTAGTTGGTGGGTTCTCCTACAATGAGCAGTTCTTC. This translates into CASSVVGGFSYNEQFF.

CDR3 protein: CASSRGGDQPQHF. The CDR3 region has the DNA TGTGCCAGTAGCAGGGGGGGGGACCAGCCCCAGCATTTT. The chain links TRBV19 to TRBJ1-5; TRBD1 aligns across 7 bases. The CDR3 contains 13 residues. V was pared by 6 bases and J by 7 bases, with 6 bases of the junction left unmatched. Germline V gene data show CDR1 as LNHDA and CDR2 as SQIVND (reference sequence).

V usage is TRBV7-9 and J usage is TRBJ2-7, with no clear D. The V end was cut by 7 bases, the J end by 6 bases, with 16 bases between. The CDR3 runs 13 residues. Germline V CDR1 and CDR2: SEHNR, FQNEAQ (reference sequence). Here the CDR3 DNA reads TGTGCCAGCACTCGAACCCCTACCTCCGAGCAGTACTTC. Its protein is CASTRTPTSEQYF.

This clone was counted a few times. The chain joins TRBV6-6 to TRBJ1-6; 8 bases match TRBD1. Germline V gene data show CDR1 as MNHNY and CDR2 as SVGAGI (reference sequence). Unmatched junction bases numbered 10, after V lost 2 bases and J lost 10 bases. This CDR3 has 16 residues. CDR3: CASSYRAGGVGSPLHF. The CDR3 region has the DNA TGTGCCAGCAGTTACCGGGCAGGGGGCGTAGGATCACCCCTCCACTTT.

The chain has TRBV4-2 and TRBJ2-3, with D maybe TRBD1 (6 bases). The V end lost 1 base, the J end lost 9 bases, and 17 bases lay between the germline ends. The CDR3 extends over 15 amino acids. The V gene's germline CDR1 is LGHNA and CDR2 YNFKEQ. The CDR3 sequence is CASSQGDNIGGTQYF. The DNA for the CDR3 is TGTGCCAGCAGCCAAGGGGACAATATCGGCGGGACGCAGTATTTT.

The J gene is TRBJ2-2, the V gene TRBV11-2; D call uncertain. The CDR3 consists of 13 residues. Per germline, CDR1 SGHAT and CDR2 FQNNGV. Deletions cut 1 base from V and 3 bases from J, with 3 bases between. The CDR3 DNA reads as TGTGCCAGCAGCTTAGTGGACACCGGGGAGCTGTTTTTT. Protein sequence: CASSLVDTGELFF.

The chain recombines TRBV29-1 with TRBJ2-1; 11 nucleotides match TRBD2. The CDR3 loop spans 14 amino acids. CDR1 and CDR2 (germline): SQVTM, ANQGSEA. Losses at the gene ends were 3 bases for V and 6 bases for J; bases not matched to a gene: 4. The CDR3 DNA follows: TGCAGCGTTGATCGGGGACTAGCGGCCAATGAGCAGTTCTTC. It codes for CSVDRGLAANEQFF.

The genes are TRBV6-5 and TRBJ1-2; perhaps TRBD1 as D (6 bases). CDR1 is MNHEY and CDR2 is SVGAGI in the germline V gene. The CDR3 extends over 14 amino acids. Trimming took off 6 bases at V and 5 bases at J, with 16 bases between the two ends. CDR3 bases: TGTGCCAGCAGGGGGGGCCTTAATTTTTATGGCTACACCTTC. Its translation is CASRGGLNFYGYTF.

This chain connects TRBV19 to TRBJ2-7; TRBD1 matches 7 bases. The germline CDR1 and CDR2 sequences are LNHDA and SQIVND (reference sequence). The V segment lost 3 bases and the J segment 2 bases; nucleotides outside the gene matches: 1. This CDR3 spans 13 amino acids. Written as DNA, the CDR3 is TGTGCCAGTAGTATCGGACAGGCCTACGAGCAGTACTTC. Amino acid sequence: CASSIGQAYEQYF.

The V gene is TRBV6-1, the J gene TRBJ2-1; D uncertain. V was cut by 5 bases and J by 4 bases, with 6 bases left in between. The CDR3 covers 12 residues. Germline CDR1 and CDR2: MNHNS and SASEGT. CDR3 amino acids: CASSWRYNEQFF. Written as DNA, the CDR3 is TGTGCCAGCAGTTGGAGATACAATGAGCAGTTCTTC.

The CDR3 sequence: CASSPGPTYEQYF. CDR3 DNA sequence: TGTGCCAGCAGCCCCGGACCGACCTACGAGCAGTACTTC. This rearrangement joins TRBV7-2 to TRBJ2-7; D unresolved. CDR3 length: 13 residues. Trimming stripped 5 bases from V and 2 bases from J, with 10 bases between. In germline, CDR1 is SGHTA, CDR2 FQGNSA.

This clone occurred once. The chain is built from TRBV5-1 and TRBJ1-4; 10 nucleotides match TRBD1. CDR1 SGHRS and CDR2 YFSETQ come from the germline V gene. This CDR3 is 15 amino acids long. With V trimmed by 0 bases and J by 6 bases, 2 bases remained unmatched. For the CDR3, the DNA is TGCGCCAGCAGCTTGGGACAGGGGGCGCATGAAAAACTGTTTTTT. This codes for CASSLGQGAHEKLFF.